This T cell receptor beta chain appears in the sequencing data of a study of cytomegalovirus exposure and HLA in healthy donors. The CDR3 spans 14 residues. CDR1 and CDR2 from the germline V gene are MDHEN and SYDVKM. With V trimmed by 6 bases and J by 2 bases, 2 bases remained unmatched. Amplification used 60 Vbeta primers and 13 Jbeta primers. TCRdb's copy holds only in-frame clones and misses some; the assay was immunoSEQ multiplex PCR. The table includes some 170,000 clones, more than 80% detected once. The source material was PBMCs. The receptor's source is a woman younger than 30 in good health and CMV-seronegative. The chain joins TRBV28 to TRBJ1-3; 9 nucleotides match TRBD1. Here the CDR3 DNA reads TGTGCCAGCAGAAACAGGGGGCCTGGAAACACCATATATTTT. Translation: CASRNRGPGNTIYF. The full variable domain, rest sourced from reference TRBV28 and TRBJ1-3, is DVKVTQSSRYLVKRTGEKVFLECVQDMDHENMFWYRQDPGLGLRLIYFSYDVKMKEKGDIPEGYSVSREKKERFSLILESASTNQTSMYLCASRNRGPGNTIYFGEGSWLTVV.